These T cell receptor beta chains were read from a single sample in a study of control samples from healthy donors and cancer patients. Profiling relied on immunoSEQ multiplex PCR, and the TCRdb table lists in-frame clones only, not all of them. The top ten clones hold 2% to 3% of a sample with more than 95,000 clones, more than 70% of them seen once. Sequencing was carried out using blood. The receptors were sampled from a woman between 65 and 79 years old in good health. Each CDR3 is given with its conserved first and last residue. D genes are given only for firm matches. Some rows mark clone size as missing; the rest say once, few, many or name a class of expanded clone.

size,V,J,D,DNA,CDR3
.,TRBV9,TRBJ1-1,.,TGTGCCAGCAGCGTAGAAGGTGGGGCGAGCACTGAAGCTTTCTTT,CASSVEGGASTEAFF
.,TRBV18,TRBJ1-6,.,TGTGCCAGCTCAACGTATAATTCACCCCTCCACTTT,CASSTYNSPLHF
.,TRBV10-2,TRBJ1-1,.,TGCGCCAGCAAAGGGGCCATGAACACTGAAGCTTTCTTT,CASKGAMNTEAFF
few,TRBV7-2,TRBJ1-5,.,TGTGCCAGCAGCCTCGATGTGGGGAATCAGCCCCAGCATTTT,CASSLDVGNQPQHF
.,TRBV9,TRBJ2-3,.,TGTGCCAGCAGCGTAGGACGATGGGCAGATACGCAGTATTTT,CASSVGRWADTQYF
once,TRBV19,TRBJ1-5,.,TGTGCCAGTCTGTCGAGGGATCAGCCCCAGCATTTT,CASLSRDQPQHF
.,TRBV6-1,TRBJ2-7,TRBD1,TGTGCCAGCAGTGCCGTCCCGGGACAGGGGGCCTACGAGCAGTACTTC,CASSAVPGQGAYEQYF
.,TRBV18,TRBJ1-1,.,TGTGCCAGCTCACGAATGGCACCGGGGGCCGCGGGCACTGAAGCTTTCTTT,CASSRMAPGAAGTEAFF
once,TRBV9,TRBJ1-1,.,TGTGCCAGCAGCTTCACAGGGAGGGACACTGAAGCTTTCTTT,CASSFTGRDTEAFF
.,TRBV19,TRBJ2-3,.,TGTGCCAGCAACCGACGACCAGGGAATACGCAGTATTTT,CASNRRPGNTQYF
.,TRBV5-5,TRBJ2-3,.,TGTGCCAGCAGGGGGTTGGGCCGAGTCACAGATACGCAGTATTTT,CASRGLGRVTDTQYF
once,TRBV7-9,TRBJ2-1,TRBD1,TGTGCCAGCAGCCCCGACAGGGGTGAGCAGTTCTTC,CASSPDRGEQFF
.,TRBV25-1,TRBJ2-1,TRBD2,TGTGCCAGCAGACCGGCTAGCGGCAATGAGCAGTTCTTC,CASRPASGNEQFF
.,TRBV7-9,TRBJ2-2,.,TGTGCCAGCAGCTCAGGGGTGGGCACCGGGGAGCTGTTTTTT,CASSSGVGTGELFF
.,TRBV2,TRBJ1-2,.,TGTGCCAGCAGACGGGTCTATGGCTACACCTTC,CASRRVYGYTF
many,TRBV4-1,TRBJ1-5,.,TGCGCCAGCAGCCATAGAGGGGGACTCCCTTCTGTGCCCCAGCATTTT,CASSHRGGLPSVPQHF
.,TRBV6-5,TRBJ1-1,.,TGTGCCAGCAGTACCCACAGGGTCACTGAAGCTTTCTTT,CASSTHRVTEAFF
.,TRBV5-1,TRBJ2-5,.,TGCGCCAGCAGTACTGGTACCGGGCGGGAGACCCAGTACTTC,CASSTGTGRETQYF
.,TRBV5-5,TRBJ2-3,.,TGTGCCAGCAGCTTGCGCCCCGCCCGCACAGATACGCAGTATTTT,CASSLRPARTDTQYF
few,TRBV6-5,TRBJ1-5,TRBD1,TGTGCCAGCAGTTACAAGGGCAGGGGGCTTCGTCAGCCCCAGCATTTT,CASSYKGRGLRQPQHF
.,TRBV12-3/TRBV12-4,TRBJ2-7,.,TGTGCCAGCAGTTTAGGGGTTCCGTACGAGCAGTACTTC,CASSLGVPYEQYF
.,TRBV27,TRBJ2-3,.,TGTGCCAGCACCCCCGCAGGGGCGGGTGAAGATACGCAGTATTTT,CASTPAGAGEDTQYF
.,TRBV3-1/TRBV3-2,TRBJ2-3,.,TGTGCCAGCAGCCAACAAAGTACTCTAGCGATGCCAGATACGCAGTATTTT,CASSQQSTLAMPDTQYF
.,TRBV2,TRBJ2-7,.,TGTGCCAGCAGTGACCCCGTTGGGCAGGGAGAGACCTACGAGCAGTACTTC,CASSDPVGQGETYEQYF
.,TRBV5-4,TRBJ2-5,TRBD2,TGTGCCAGCACCGCGGGAGAGTACTTACTTCAAGAGACCCAGTACTTC,CASTAGEYLLQETQYF
.,TRBV5-4,TRBJ1-2,.,TGTGCCAGCAGCTTGGCCAGTGATTATGGCTACACCTTC,CASSLASDYGYTF
.,TRBV5-1,TRBJ1-4,.,TGCGCCAGCAGCTTGGGAGGGCGTGAAAAACTGTTTTTT,CASSLGGREKLFF
.,TRBV12-3/TRBV12-4,TRBJ2-2,.,TGTGCCAGCAGTTTAGCGGGGACAGGGGAGCTGTTTTTT,CASSLAGTGELFF
.,TRBV6-1,TRBJ1-3,.,TGTGCCAGCAGTGAGGCGAGCTCTGGAAACACCATATATTTT,CASSEASSGNTIYF
.,TRBV19,TRBJ2-2,.,TGTGCCACGAAACTCGGGGAGTTGACCACCGGGGAGCTGTTTTTT,CATKLGELTTGELFF
.,TRBV20-1,TRBJ1-1,.,TGCAGTGCTATGAGGGTAGCTGAAGCTTTCTTT,CSAMRVAEAFF
.,TRBV12-3/TRBV12-4,TRBJ2-1,.,TGTGCCAGCAGTAGAGGGGGGGTTTATGAGCAGTTCTTC,CASSRGGVYEQFF
.,TRBV12-3/TRBV12-4,TRBJ2-7,.,TGTGCCAGCAGTTTAGTTGGGGGTAGCGAGCAGTACTTC,CASSLVGGSEQYF
.,TRBV5-4,TRBJ2-2,TRBD1,TGTGCCAGCAGCCGACAGGGTACCGGGGAGCTGTTTTTT,CASSRQGTGELFF
.,TRBV9,TRBJ1-1,.,TGTGCCAGCAGCGTAGAGGGGGGGCTCTACACTGAAGCTTTCTTT,CASSVEGGLYTEAFF
.,TRBV6-4,TRBJ1-5,.,TGTGCCAGCAGTGACGGATATGGTCAGCCCCAGCATTTT,CASSDGYGQPQHF
.,TRBV18,TRBJ2-5,.,TGTGCCAGCGTACGCCTCGGGGGCTCCCGGGAGACCCAGTACTTC,CASVRLGGSRETQYF
.,TRBV6-5,TRBJ2-1,TRBD1,TGTGCCAGCAGGGACAGGGGGATCACTTATGAGCAGTTCTTC,CASRDRGITYEQFF
.,TRBV4-1,TRBJ2-7,.,TGCGCCAGCAGGGCCCAGGGCTCCTACGAGCAGTACTTC,CASRAQGSYEQYF
.,TRBV6-2/TRBV6-3,TRBJ1-1,.,TGTGCCAGCAGTTACCCTCTGGACATCACTGAAGCTTTCTTT,CASSYPLDITEAFF
.,TRBV7-2,TRBJ2-7,TRBD2,TGTGCCAGCAGCTTATTGGGACTAGCGGGGGGCTACGAGCAGTACTTC,CASSLLGLAGGYEQYF
.,TRBV5-6,TRBJ2-5,.,TGTGCCAGCAGCTTGATGGAGACCCAGTACTTC,CASSLMETQYF
.,TRBV19,TRBJ2-1,TRBD2,TGTGCCAGTCAGACTAGCGGGGGCCCAAATGAGCAGTTCTTC,CASQTSGGPNEQFF
few,TRBV2,TRBJ1-4,.,TGTGCCAGCAGTGCAGGGCTAGGAGAAAAACTGTTTTTT,CASSAGLGEKLFF
.,TRBV10-3,TRBJ2-5,TRBD1,TGTGCCACCCGGACAGGGGTAGGGGGAGAGACCCAGTACTTC,CATRTGVGGETQYF
.,TRBV2,TRBJ1-1,.,TGTGCCAGCAATGAGTTAGGACTTTCGAACACTGAAGCTTTCTTT,CASNELGLSNTEAFF
.,TRBV6-5,TRBJ2-3,.,TGTGCCAGCAGCATGCCCGGCACAGATACGCAGTATTTT,CASSMPGTDTQYF
.,TRBV2,TRBJ1-5,.,TGTGCCAGCAGGGGGAATGCCAATCAGCCCCAGCATTTT,CASRGNANQPQHF
.,TRBV4-2,TRBJ2-7,.,TGTGCCAGCAGCCAAGATCTGTGGCTTTCCTACGAGCAGTACTTC,CASSQDLWLSYEQYF